This T cell receptor beta chain was found in a study of T cell repertoires in cytomegalovirus infection. Study outcomes and limitations: Summed frequency of public TCR beta families distinguished CMV carriers with the relevant HLA. HLA-C-restricted CMV clonotypes gave the most frequent clonotype in two of eight donors.

The germline V gene encodes CDR1 DFQATT and CDR2 SNEGSKA (reference sequence). V lost 3 bases and J 4 bases, leaving 16 bases between the germline ends. This CDR3 region has 14 residues. Remarks on this clonotype: What it binds is not known.

A single record per CDR3 protein comes from TCRdb applying MiXCR to the reads. The repertoire holds around 490,000 distinct CDR3 sequences, with more than 20% as singletons. This clonotype originated in a human donor in good health (CMV status not recorded). Some clones in this sample may be carry-over from other donors' samples. V usage is TRBV20-1 and J usage is TRBJ2-7, with D possibly TRBD2 on 6 matching bases. The sequencing sample was made of PBMCs. CDR3 amino acids: CSAREGPAVYEQYF. CDR3 coding DNA: TGCAGTGCTAGGGAGGGACCCGCTGTGTACGAGCAGTACTTC.